These 17 T cell receptor beta chains originate from one sample sequenced in a study of shared clonotypes between healthy human individuals. Profiled with immunoSEQ multiplex PCR; TCRdb holds only in-frame clones, not every one. The profile shows millions of clones, roughly 92% of them singletons. Sequencing was done on a sample of naive CD4+ T cells sorted from blood. The subset is: CD45RA+ positively selected. These receptors were collected from a man aged 18 to 29 in good health.

The chain uses TRBV14 and TRBJ1-4; the D gene is possibly TRBD1 (6 bases). The germline V gene has CDR1 SGHDN and CDR2 FVKESK. This CDR3 has 13 amino acids. V shed 0 bases and J shed 14 bases, with 13 bases lying between them. This CDR3 is CASSQDFRDMLFF. CDR3 sequence (DNA): TGTGCCAGCAGCCAAGATTTTAGGGACATGCTGTTTTTT.

The rearrangement joins TRBV6-5 to TRBJ2-4; 7 bases line up with TRBD2. Germline loops: CDR1 MNHEY, CDR2 SVGAGI. The CDR3 totals 13 residues. Trimming took 6 bases from V and 8 from J; bases not matched to a gene: 7. This chain's CDR3 is CASSRTSEDIQYF. The DNA for the CDR3 is TGTGCCAGCAGCCGTACTAGCGAAGACATTCAGTACTTC.

The chain carries TRBV10-3 and TRBJ1-1; D unresolved. Germline V gene sequence: CDR1 ENHRY, CDR2 SYGVKD. The CDR3 runs to 14 residues. Between the trimmed V and J ends, which lost 0 bases and 6 bases, there was a span of 11 bases. The CDR3 DNA follows: TGTGCCATCAGTGAGTCGGGCGGGCTCTCTGAAGCTTTCTTT. It translates to CAISESGGLSEAFF.

The chain is built from TRBV5-8 and TRBJ2-7, with TRBD1 matching 7 bases. Germline assignment: CDR1 SGHTS and CDR2 YDEGEE. The V gene end was trimmed by 2 bases and the J gene end by 1 base; junction bases not matched to a gene: 9. This CDR3 comprises 16 residues. The DNA of the CDR3 is TGTGCCAGCAGCTTCTCGGGCAGGGGGTTATCCTACGAGCAGTACTTC. It specifies CASSFSGRGLSYEQYF.

The chain employs TRBV13 and TRBJ1-3; 9 bases line up with TRBD1. The V gene's germline CDR1 is PRHDT and CDR2 FYEKMQ (reference sequence). CDR3 size: 17 residues. J lost 3 bases, V lost 2 bases, and 8 bases had no gene match. The CDR3 DNA reads TGTGCCAGCAGCTTAAAGGGGACAGGGTTTTTTGGAAACACCATATATTTT. This codes for CASSLKGTGFFGNTIYF.

The V call is TRBV10-1, the J call TRBJ2-2; D unresolved. Trimming cost V 2 bases and J 5 bases, with 15 bases left between them. The CDR3 consists of 16 residues. The V gene's germline CDR1 is WNHNN and CDR2 SYGVQD (reference sequence). DNA of the CDR3: TGCGCCAGCAGTGAGAGGGTCGACCTCAGAACCGGGGAGCTGTTTTTT. Translation: CASSERVDLRTGELFF.

Points on this clone: The same CDR3 can be traced to other DNA sequences in this sample. The chain recombines TRBV28 with TRBJ1-2, with a weak D call TRBD1 (5 bases). Trimming cost V 3 bases and J 5 bases, with 7 bases left between them. This CDR3 region has 12 residues. Germline V gene sequence: CDR1 MDHEN, CDR2 SYDVKM. CDR3 nucleotides: TGTGCCAGCAGTTTTGGGGGATATGGCTACACCTTC. Amino acids: CASSFGGYGYTF.

This chain joins TRBV5-1 and TRBJ1-2; D gene ambiguous. The CDR3 has 14 residues. Per the germline V gene, CDR1 is SGHRS and CDR2 is YFSETQ. Trimming removed 4 bases from V and 7 bases from J, with 17 bases in between. The CDR3: CASSPTEGLGGYTF. CDR3 nucleotide sequence: TGCGCCAGCAGCCCGACGGAGGGCTTAGGTGGCTACACCTTC.

The chain links TRBV2 to TRBJ1-2, with D perhaps matching TRBD1 (5 bases). In germline, CDR1 is SNHLY, CDR2 FYNNEI. This CDR3 has 11 amino acids. V dropped 6 bases and J dropped 8 bases, with 10 bases sitting between them. Here the CDR3 reads CASRDNGGYTF. The CDR3 DNA is TGTGCCAGCAGGGACAACGGCGGCTACACCTTC. Combining the CDR3 with reference TRBV2 and TRBJ1-2 gives the whole variable domain EPEVTQTPSHQVTQMGQEVILRCVPISNHLYFYWYRQILGQKVEFLVSFYNNEISEKSEIFDDQFSVERPDGSNFTLKIRSTKLEDSAMYFCASRDNGGYTFGSGTRLTVV.

The genes are TRBV30 and TRBJ2-7, with D maybe TRBD2 (5 bases). This CDR3 region has 14 residues. Germline CDR1 reads GTSNPN; CDR2 reads SVGIG (reference sequence). V lost 3 bases and J 5 bases, leaving 17 bases between the germline ends. CDR3 loop: CAWSRTWLWDEQYF. The CDR3, as DNA: TGTGCCTGGAGCCGGACTTGGCTTTGGGACGAGCAGTACTTC.

This clone occurred a few times. The chain joins TRBV28 to TRBJ1-6; possibly TRBD1 for D (5 bases). V was clipped by 3 bases and J by 5 bases, with 8 bases between them. CDR3 length equals 14 residues. In germline, CDR1 is MDHEN, CDR2 SYDVKM. CDR3 sequence: CASSLYRNNSPLHF. The CDR3 DNA is TGTGCCAGCAGTTTGTACAGGAATAATTCACCCCTCCACTTT.

The chain links TRBV21-1 to TRBJ1-5; TRBD1 reflects the table's D call only, with no check against the DNA. TRBV21-1 is noted as a pseudogene. CDR3 length equals 13 residues. Here the CDR3 DNA reads TGTGCCAGCAGTCTCGAGGGGGATCAGCCCCAGCATTTT. It translates to CASSLEGDQPQHF.

This sequence joins TRBV30 and TRBJ1-4, with TRBD1 identical over 8 bases. V was clipped by 1 base and J by 5 bases; unmatched bases: 3. Germline CDR1 reads GTSNPN; CDR2 reads SVGIG (reference sequence). CDR3 length equals 14 residues. CDR3 residues: CAWSAGGGNEKLFF. DNA of the CDR3: TGTGCCTGGAGTGCAGGGGGCGGCAATGAAAAACTGTTTTTT.

This chain connects TRBV5-1 to TRBJ2-4; 7 bases fit TRBD1. Germline values: CDR1 SGHRS, CDR2 YFSETQ. Germline trimming cut 7 bases from V and 5 bases from J; bases unmatched to any gene: 6. The CDR3 spans 13 residues. CDR3 sequence: CASGWDSENIQYF. The DNA for the CDR3 is TGCGCCAGCGGCTGGGACAGTGAAAACATTCAGTACTTC.

This clone was observed a single time. The chain links TRBV15 to TRBJ1-1; D may be TRBD1 (5 bases). The CDR3 has 16 residues. Germline CDR1 and CDR2: LNHNV and YYDKDF (reference sequence). V lost 0 bases and J lost 4, with 15 bases in between. The CDR3 here is CATSREIASGGTEAFF. As DNA, the CDR3 is TGTGCCACCAGCAGAGAAATCGCCTCCGGGGGCACTGAAGCTTTCTTT.

The V and J genes are TRBV2 and TRBJ2-7, with 7 bases lining up with TRBD1. Trimming at V came to 4 bases and at J to 0 bases, leaving 6 bases not matched to a gene. Germline-derived CDR1 and CDR2 are SNHLY and FYNNEI. This CDR3 is built from 15 residues. CDR3 loop: CASSAEGQPSYEQYF. The CDR3, as DNA: TGTGCCAGCAGTGCAGAGGGACAGCCCTCCTACGAGCAGTACTTC. Complete variable domain (other parts from reference TRBV2 and TRBJ2-7): EPEVTQTPSHQVTQMGQEVILRCVPISNHLYFYWYRQILGQKVEFLVSFYNNEISEKSEIFDDQFSVERPDGSNFTLKIRSTKLEDSAMYFCASSAEGQPSYEQYFGPGTRLTVT.

The chain combines TRBV9 with TRBJ2-6; 7 bases are shared with TRBD1. Trimming removed 1 base from V and 3 bases from J; junction bases left unmatched: 16. CDR3 size: 20 residues. Germline CDR1 SGDLS, CDR2 YYNGEE. CDR3 DNA: TGTGCCAGCAGCGTATCACCGAGACAGGGCCTTTCTAATGGGGCCAACGTCCTGACTTTC. This encodes CASSVSPRQGLSNGANVLTF.